A single sample is the source of the 15 T cell receptor beta chains below, sequenced in a study of blood T cell repertoires in COVID-19. Clones were sequenced by immunoSEQ multiplex PCR, and TCRdb holds only the in-frame ones, with some missing. The top ten hold about 13% of the sample, which has 20,000 to 25,000 clones, around 81% seen once. Sequenced: peripheral blood. Receptors originate from a man in his fifties or sixties with active COVID-19.

This rearrangement joins TRBV5-5 to TRBJ2-3; possible D gene TRBD1, 6 bases. V was pared by 1 base and J by 0 bases, with 12 bases between. The CDR3 covers 16 residues. Per germline, CDR1 SGHKS and CDR2 YYEKEE (reference sequence). For the CDR3, the DNA is TGTGCCAGCAGCTTGTGGATACAGGGCAGCACAGATACGCAGTATTTT. Translated, it gives CASSLWIQGSTDTQYF.

In its sample, this clone was seen once. This chain links TRBV20-1 with TRBJ2-1, with 12 bases matching TRBD2. The length of the CDR3 is 15 residues. Germline V gene data show CDR1 as DFQATT and CDR2 as SNEGSKA (reference sequence). The ends lost 3 bases at V and 8 bases at J; junction bases unmatched: 8. Here the CDR3 DNA reads TGCAGTGCTAGTCCGACTAGCGGGAGATTGGATGAGCAGTTCTTC. Its translation: CSASPTSGRLDEQFF.

CDR3 amino acids: CASSEARGGTGELFF. DNA of the CDR3: TGTGCCAGCAGTGAAGCGCGAGGGGGCACCGGGGAGCTGTTTTTT. The chain joins TRBV2 to TRBJ2-2; D is possibly TRBD1 (6 bases). The CDR3 is 15 amino acids. Trimming removed 0 bases from V and 4 bases from J, with 9 bases in between. Germline CDR1 is SNHLY and CDR2 is FYNNEI.

This clone has more than one count but fewer than ten. One end of the junction is discordant with germline, which a read error may explain. The rearrangement uses TRBV7-7 and TRBJ1-1, with D unresolved. CDR1 is SSHAT and CDR2 is FNYEAQ in the germline V gene (reference sequence). The length of the CDR3 is 13 residues. CDR3: CASSLKPGTEAFF. CDR3 bases: TGTGCTAGCAGCTTAAAGCCAGGTACTGAAGCTTTCTTT.

CDR3 DNA: TGTGCCAGCTCACCACTCGGAGGGATTTCGAACACCGGGGAGCTGTTTTTT. This sequence encodes CASSPLGGISNTGELFF. The rearrangement uses TRBV18 and TRBJ2-2; D is possibly TRBD2 (6 bases). This CDR3 is 17 amino acids long. The V end lost 1 base, the J end lost 0 bases, and 12 bases lay between the germline ends. Per the germline V gene, CDR1 is KGHSH and CDR2 is LQKENI.

The rearrangement links TRBV27 to TRBJ2-3; D perhaps matches TRBD2 (6 bases). Germline assignment: CDR1 MNHEY and CDR2 SMNVEV (reference sequence). V dropped 3 bases and J dropped 2 bases, with 15 bases sitting between them. The CDR3 runs 16 residues. CDR3 loop: CASSLLAPSPTDTQYF. As DNA, the CDR3 is TGTGCCAGCAGTTTGCTAGCGCCGTCCCCCACAGATACGCAGTATTTT.

This chain uses TRBV2 with TRBJ1-4, with 8 bases that match TRBD1. The CDR3 runs 15 residues. J gave up 5 bases and V 2 bases, and 4 bases lay outside the gene matches. In germline, CDR1 is SNHLY, CDR2 FYNNEI. The chain's CDR3 is CASSEQYRGNEKLFF. CDR3 coding DNA: TGTGCCAGCAGTGAACAGTACAGGGGGAATGAAAAACTGTTTTTT.

The rearrangement uses TRBV5-6 and TRBJ2-3, with 7 bases that match TRBD1. This CDR3 contains 14 residues. CDR1 is SGHDT and CDR2 is YYEEEE in the germline V gene. The V gene end was trimmed by 4 bases and the J gene end by 4 bases; junction bases not matched to a gene: 6. The CDR3 DNA follows: TGTGCCAGCAGCCGGACAGGTCGGTCAGATACGCAGTATTTT. Translation gives CASSRTGRSDTQYF.

Only one count was recorded for this clone. This chain uses TRBV6-5 with TRBJ1-3; D remains ambiguous. V gave up 7 bases and J gave up 0 bases, with 4 bases separating them. This CDR3 contains 12 residues. Germline loops: CDR1 MNHEY, CDR2 SVGAGI. CDR3 DNA sequence: TGTGCCAGCACGAGCTCTGGAAACACCATATATTTT. This encodes CASTSSGNTIYF.

V usage is TRBV2 and J usage is TRBJ2-7; the match to TRBD1 covers 9 bases. The V gene's germline CDR1 is SNHLY and CDR2 FYNNEI. The V segment lost 8 bases and the J segment 7 bases; nucleotides outside the gene matches: 9. This CDR3 is 13 amino acids long. This CDR3 reads CASLPQGAREQYF. The CDR3 DNA reads TGTGCCAGCTTACCACAGGGGGCTCGGGAGCAGTACTTC.

Remarks on this clone: Mismatch with germline at one junction end may stem from a read error. The gene calls are TRBV6-1 and TRBJ1-6; no clear D. This CDR3 has 16 amino acids. Germline lookup yields CDR1 MNHNS and CDR2 SASEGT. The CDR3 region is CASSKASNSYNSPLHF. For the CDR3, the DNA is TGTGCCAGCAGTAAAGCTTCCAACTCCTATAATTCACCCCTCCACTTT.

This chain links TRBV24-1 with TRBJ1-5; 7 bases match TRBD1. The V segment lost 3 bases and the J segment 6 bases; nucleotides outside the gene matches: 10. Germline lookup yields CDR1 KGHDR and CDR2 SFDVKD. The CDR3 runs 16 residues. CDR3 nucleotides: TGTGCCACCAGTGATGCCAAGGGGGCAGCAAGTCAGCCCCAGCATTTT. Translation: CATSDAKGAASQPQHF.

This chain uses TRBV28 with TRBJ2-3; no firm D call. Per the germline V gene, CDR1 is MDHEN and CDR2 is SYDVKM. The V and J ends lost 7 bases and 2 bases respectively, with 7 bases between them. The CDR3 covers 12 residues. CDR3 loop: CASMGITDTQYF. In DNA form, the CDR3 reads TGTGCCAGCATGGGCATCACAGATACGCAGTATTTT.

The V and J genes are TRBV12-3 or TRBV12-4 and TRBJ2-7, with TRBD2 as a possible D gene (5 bases). V lost 3 bases and J lost 4, with 10 bases in between. CDR3 length: 13 residues. The CDR3 region has the DNA TGTGCCAGCAGTTTTGGGAGTAGGTACGAGCAGTACTTC. Its translation is CASSFGSRYEQYF.

This clone was counted between two and nine times. The V call is TRBV2, the J call TRBJ1-6, with D maybe TRBD1 (5 bases). The germline CDR1 and CDR2 sequences are SNHLY and FYNNEI. The CDR3 consists of 16 residues. V shed 4 bases and J shed 0 bases, with 10 bases lying between them. CDR3 nucleotide sequence: TGTGCCAGCAGTGTGCAGGGCAGCTCCTATAATTCACCCCTCCACTTT. It yields the protein CASSVQGSSYNSPLHF. Filled out from reference TRBV2 and TRBJ1-6, the complete variable domain reads EPEVTQTPSHQVTQMGQEVILRCVPISNHLYFYWYRQILGQKVEFLVSFYNNEISEKSEIFDDQFSVERPDGSNFTLKIRSTKLEDSAMYFCASSVQGSSYNSPLHFGNGTRLTVT.